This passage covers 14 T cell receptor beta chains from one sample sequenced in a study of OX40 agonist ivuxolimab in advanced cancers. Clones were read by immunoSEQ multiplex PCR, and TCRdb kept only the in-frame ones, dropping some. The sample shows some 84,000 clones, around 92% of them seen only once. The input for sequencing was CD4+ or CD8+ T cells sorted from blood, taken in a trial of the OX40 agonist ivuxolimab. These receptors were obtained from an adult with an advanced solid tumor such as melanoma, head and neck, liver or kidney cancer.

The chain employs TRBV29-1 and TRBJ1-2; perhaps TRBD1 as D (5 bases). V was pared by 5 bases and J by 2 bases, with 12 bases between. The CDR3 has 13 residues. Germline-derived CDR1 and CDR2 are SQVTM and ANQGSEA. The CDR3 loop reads CSVHLTANYGYTF. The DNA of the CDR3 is TGCAGCGTTCACCTGACAGCCAACTATGGCTACACCTTC.

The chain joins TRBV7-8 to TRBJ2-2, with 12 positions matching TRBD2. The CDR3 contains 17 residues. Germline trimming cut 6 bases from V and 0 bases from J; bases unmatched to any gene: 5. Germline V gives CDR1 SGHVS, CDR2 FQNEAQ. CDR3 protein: CASSWTSGDANTGELFF. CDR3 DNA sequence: TGTGCCAGCAGTTGGACTAGCGGGGACGCGAACACCGGGGAGCTGTTTTTT.

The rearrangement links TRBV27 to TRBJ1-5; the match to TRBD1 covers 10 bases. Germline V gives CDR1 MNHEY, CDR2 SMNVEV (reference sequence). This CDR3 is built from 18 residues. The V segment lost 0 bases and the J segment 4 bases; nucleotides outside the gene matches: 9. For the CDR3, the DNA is TGTGCCAGCAGTTTATCCCCGCCCGACAGGGGGCTTAATCAGCCCCAGCATTTT. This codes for CASSLSPPDRGLNQPQHF.

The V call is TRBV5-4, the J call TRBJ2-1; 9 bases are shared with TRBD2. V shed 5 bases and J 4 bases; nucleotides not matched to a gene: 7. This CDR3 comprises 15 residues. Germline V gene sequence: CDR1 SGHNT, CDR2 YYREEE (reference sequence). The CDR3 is CASSSAGGHYNEQFF. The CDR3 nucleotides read TGTGCCAGCAGTTCAGCGGGGGGTCATTACAATGAGCAGTTCTTC.

The CDR3 here is CASSVRGQDYGYTF. In DNA, the CDR3 is TGTGCCAGCAGCGTCAGGGGGCAGGACTATGGCTACACCTTC. The chain joins TRBV9 to TRBJ1-2; the match to TRBD1 covers 8 bases. Germline V gene sequence: CDR1 SGDLS, CDR2 YYNGEE. The CDR3 covers 14 residues. With V trimmed by 2 bases and J by 3 bases, 3 bases remained unmatched.

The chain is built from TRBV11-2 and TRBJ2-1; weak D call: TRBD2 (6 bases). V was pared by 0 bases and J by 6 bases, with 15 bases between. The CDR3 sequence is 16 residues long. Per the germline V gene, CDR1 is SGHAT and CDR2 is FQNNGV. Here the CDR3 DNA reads TGTGCCAGCAGCTTAGAATGGTCAGGGAGGTTCAATGAGCAGTTCTTC. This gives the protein CASSLEWSGRFNEQFF.

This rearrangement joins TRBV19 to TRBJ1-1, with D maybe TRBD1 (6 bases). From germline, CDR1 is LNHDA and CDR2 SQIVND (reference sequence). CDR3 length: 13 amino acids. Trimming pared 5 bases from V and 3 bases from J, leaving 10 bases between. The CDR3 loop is CASSPGGHTEAFF. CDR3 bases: TGTGCCAGTAGTCCGGGGGGCCACACTGAAGCTTTCTTT.

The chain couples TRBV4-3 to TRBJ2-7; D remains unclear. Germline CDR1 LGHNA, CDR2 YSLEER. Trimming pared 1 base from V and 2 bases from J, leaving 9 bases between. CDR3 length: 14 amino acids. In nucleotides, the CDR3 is TGCGCCAGCAGCCAAGTTATTGGCGCCTACGAGCAGTACTTC. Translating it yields CASSQVIGAYEQYF.

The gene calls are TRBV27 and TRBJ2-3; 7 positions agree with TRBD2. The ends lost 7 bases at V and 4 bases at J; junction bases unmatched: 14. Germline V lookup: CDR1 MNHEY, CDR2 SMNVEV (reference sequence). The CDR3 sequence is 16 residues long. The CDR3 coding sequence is TGTGCCAGCACCCTCGTGGGCCCGGGAGGAGCAGATACGCAGTATTTT. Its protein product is CASTLVGPGGADTQYF.

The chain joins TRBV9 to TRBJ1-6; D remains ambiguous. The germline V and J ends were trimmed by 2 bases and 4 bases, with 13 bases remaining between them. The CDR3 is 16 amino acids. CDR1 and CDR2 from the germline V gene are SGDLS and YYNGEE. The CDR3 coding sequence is TGTGCCAGCAGCGTGGCCGGGGAAGTATATAATTCACCCCTCCACTTT. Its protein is CASSVAGEVYNSPLHF.

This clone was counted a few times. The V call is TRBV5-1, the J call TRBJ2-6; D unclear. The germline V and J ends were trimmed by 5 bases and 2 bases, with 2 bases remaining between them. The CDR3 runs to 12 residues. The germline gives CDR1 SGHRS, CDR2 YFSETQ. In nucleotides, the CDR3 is TGCGCCAGCAGGACTGGGGCCAACGTCCTGACTTTC. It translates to CASRTGANVLTF.

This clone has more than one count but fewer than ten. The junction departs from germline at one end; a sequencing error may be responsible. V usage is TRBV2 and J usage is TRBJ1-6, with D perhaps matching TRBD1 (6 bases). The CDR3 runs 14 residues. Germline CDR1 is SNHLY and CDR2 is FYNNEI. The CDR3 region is CASSVRTAPLPQAF. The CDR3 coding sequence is TGTGCCAGCAGTGTCAGGACAGCCCCTCTGCCCCAGGCCTTT.

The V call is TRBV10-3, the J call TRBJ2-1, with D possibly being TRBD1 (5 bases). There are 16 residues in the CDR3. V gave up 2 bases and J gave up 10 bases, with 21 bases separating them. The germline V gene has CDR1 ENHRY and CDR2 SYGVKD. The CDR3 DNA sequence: TGTGCCATCAGTGAGGTGGGGCAGGGCCTCCTCGCGGAGCAGTTCTTC. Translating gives CAISEVGQGLLAEQFF.

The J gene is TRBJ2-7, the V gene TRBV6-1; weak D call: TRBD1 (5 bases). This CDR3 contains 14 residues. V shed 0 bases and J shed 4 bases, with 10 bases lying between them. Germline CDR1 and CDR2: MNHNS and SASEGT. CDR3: CASSEAPGYYEQYF. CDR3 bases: TGTGCCAGCAGTGAAGCCCCAGGGTATTACGAGCAGTACTTC.